The 24 T cell receptor beta chains below were found in one sample sequenced in a study of blood T cell repertoires in COVID-19 (dated by TCRdb to the early 2020s). The library relied on the immunoSEQ multiplex PCR assay. TCRdb stores this immuneACCESS table with in-frame sequences only. Part of the clones is absent; in the studies checked, under half of the shortfall reflects unresolved V genes, and no reason is known for the rest. The sample contains hundreds of thousands of clones, 85% to 90% of them found a single time. The ten most abundant clones make up roughly 14% of the sample. Sequences were obtained from PBMCs or T cells enriched from blood (not recorded which). Receptors were obtained from a woman aged 45-60 years with acute COVID-19.

The DNA for the CDR3 is TGTGCCAGCAGCTCCTCCTTGTTTGGGGAGCTGTTTTTT. It yields the protein CASSSSLFGELFF. The J gene is TRBJ2-2, the V gene TRBV11-3; no reliable D call. Germline loops: CDR1 SGHNT, CDR2 YENEEA. V lost 4 bases and J lost 8, with 11 bases in between. CDR3 size: 13 residues.

The V call is TRBV6-5, the J call TRBJ1-5; no reliable D call. V shed 0 bases and J shed 3 bases, with 9 bases lying between them. CDR1 is MNHEY and CDR2 is SVGAGI in the germline V gene. There are 15 residues in the CDR3. CDR3 DNA sequence: TGTGCCAGCAGTTACTCGGGCAGTATCAATCAGCCCCAGCATTTT. Translation gives CASSYSGSINQPQHF.

The chain is built from TRBV9 and TRBJ2-4; D might be TRBD1 (6 bases). Germline V gives CDR1 SGDLS, CDR2 YYNGEE. This CDR3 is 14 amino acids long. The V end lost 0 bases, the J end lost 6 bases, and 10 bases lay between the germline ends. The CDR3 nucleotides read TGTGCCAGCAGCGTAGGCCCGGACAGAAACATTCAGTACTTC. Its translation: CASSVGPDRNIQYF.

The chain couples TRBV6-2 or TRBV6-3 to TRBJ1-2; TRBD1 agrees at 9 bases. This CDR3 is 16 amino acids long. Germline V gene lookup returns CDR1 MNHEY and CDR2 SVGEGT. Trimming at V came to 5 bases and at J to 4 bases, leaving 11 bases not matched to a gene. The CDR3 sequence is CASSTANRGRSYGYTF. CDR3 DNA sequence: TGTGCCAGCAGTACCGCCAACAGGGGGCGCTCCTATGGCTACACCTTC.

The chain uses TRBV24-1 and TRBJ2-1, with D maybe TRBD2 (6 bases). Between the trimmed V and J ends, which lost 9 bases and 4 bases, there was a span of 12 bases. Per the germline V gene, CDR1 is KGHDR and CDR2 is SFDVKD. The CDR3 spans 13 residues. CDR3 sequence reads: CATGGTPYNEQFF. The CDR3 DNA sequence: TGTGCCACCGGGGGGACTCCTTACAATGAGCAGTTCTTC.

The chain joins TRBV2 to TRBJ1-5; 8 positions match TRBD1. CDR3 length: 15 amino acids. The germline V gene has CDR1 SNHLY and CDR2 FYNNEI. J gave up 5 bases and V 5 bases, and 8 bases lay outside the gene matches. CDR3 DNA sequence: TGTGCCAGCAGTTCACAGGACAGGGCCGATCAGCCCCAGCATTTT. Its translation is CASSSQDRADQPQHF.

The V call is TRBV28, the J call TRBJ1-3; D is unclear. Germline values: CDR1 MDHEN, CDR2 SYDVKM. The CDR3 sequence is 16 residues long. Trimming took 4 bases from V and 1 from J, leaving 14 bases between them. CDR3 protein: CASSSDPGRSGNTIYF. The CDR3, as DNA: TGTGCCAGCAGTTCGGACCCCGGGAGGTCTGGAAACACCATATATTTT.

The chain couples TRBV7-8 to TRBJ1-1, with a possible D match to TRBD1 (6 bases). The V end was cut by 0 bases, the J end by 4 bases, with 12 bases between. Germline V gene lookup returns CDR1 SGHVS and CDR2 FQNEAQ. CDR3 length: 15 residues. CDR3 residues: CASSLAGGRRTEAFF. The DNA of the CDR3 is TGTGCCAGCAGCTTAGCAGGGGGTCGGCGCACTGAAGCTTTCTTT.

The CDR3 DNA is TGTGCCAGCAGTCCGCCCGGACAGGGGGTCAACGAGCAGTACTTC. It encodes CASSPPGQGVNEQYF. The V and J genes are TRBV2 and TRBJ2-7, with TRBD1 identical over 10 bases. The trim removed 5 bases at V and 5 bases at J, leaving 9 bases unmatched. This CDR3 comprises 15 residues. Germline V lookup: CDR1 SNHLY, CDR2 FYNNEI. The full variable domain, in which reference TRBV2 and TRBJ2-7 provide the parts outside the CDR3, is EPEVTQTPSHQVTQMGQEVILRCVPISNHLYFYWYRQILGQKVEFLVSFYNNEISEKSEIFDDQFSVERPDGSNFTLKIRSTKLEDSAMYFCASSPPGQGVNEQYFGPGTRLTVT.

The chain employs TRBV6-5 and TRBJ2-5, with 13 bases matching TRBD2. The V gene end was trimmed by 7 bases and the J gene end by 4 bases; junction bases not matched to a gene: 6. Germline V gene data show CDR1 as MNHEY and CDR2 as SVGAGI. This CDR3 comprises 15 residues. The CDR3 coding sequence is TGTGCCAGCATTCCAACTAGCGGGAGGGGAGAGACCCAGTACTTC. Translating gives CASIPTSGRGETQYF.

The V gene is TRBV19, the J gene TRBJ2-2, with D uncertain. Germline V CDR1 and CDR2: LNHDA, SQIVND (reference sequence). This CDR3 contains 13 residues. The germline V and J ends were trimmed by 7 bases and 6 bases, with 12 bases remaining between them. The CDR3 here is CASMRLVPGELFF. In nucleotides, the CDR3 is TGTGCCAGTATGAGGCTGGTTCCCGGGGAGCTGTTTTTT.

This clone appeared once. The V call is TRBV28, the J call TRBJ1-6; D is unclear. The CDR3 runs to 17 residues. The V and J ends lost 1 base and 6 bases respectively, with 16 bases between them. Germline V gene sequence: CDR1 MDHEN, CDR2 SYDVKM. In DNA, the CDR3 is TGTGCCAGCAGTTTATATTGGCACAGAAGTCTTAATTCACCCCTCCACTTT. Protein sequence: CASSLYWHRSLNSPLHF.

This chain connects TRBV9 to TRBJ2-5, with 8 bases aligning to TRBD1. In germline, CDR1 is SGDLS, CDR2 YYNGEE. Unmatched junction bases numbered 7, after V lost 4 bases and J lost 2 bases. The CDR3 length is 15 residues. The CDR3 DNA reads TGTGCCAGCAGCTTTGGTCGACAGGGGCAAGAGACCCAGTACTTC. Translated: CASSFGRQGQETQYF.

The chain carries TRBV2 and TRBJ1-5; D not certain. This CDR3 is 13 amino acids long. V lost 3 bases to trimming and J lost 3 bases, with 6 bases between them. Germline V gene lookup returns CDR1 SNHLY and CDR2 FYNNEI. CDR3 bases: TGTGCCAGCAGTGACGGAGTCAATCAGCCCCAGCATTTT. It yields the protein CASSDGVNQPQHF. The variable domain in full, completed from reference TRBV2 and TRBJ1-5, reads EPEVTQTPSHQVTQMGQEVILRCVPISNHLYFYWYRQILGQKVEFLVSFYNNEISEKSEIFDDQFSVERPDGSNFTLKIRSTKLEDSAMYFCASSDGVNQPQHFGDGTRLSIL.

The chain carries TRBV2 and TRBJ2-3; weak D call: TRBD2 (5 bases). Trimming took off 2 bases at V and 2 bases at J, with 8 bases between the two ends. Per germline, CDR1 SNHLY and CDR2 FYNNEI. The CDR3 runs to 14 residues. The CDR3 DNA reads TGTGCCAGCAGTGAAATTAGCGACACAGATACGCAGTATTTT. Translating gives CASSEISDTDTQYF.

This clone was detected only once. The chain couples TRBV7-2 to TRBJ2-3, with D possibly being TRBD2 (6 bases). CDR1 is SGHTA, CDR2 FQGNSA, per germline. This CDR3 spans 15 amino acids. Trimming cost V 2 bases and J 0 bases, with 9 bases left between them. The CDR3 protein is CASSLIGTSTDTQYF. The CDR3 DNA is TGTGCCAGCAGCTTAATTGGGACTAGCACAGATACGCAGTATTTT.

The chain recombines TRBV7-9 with TRBJ2-7; D may be TRBD1 (6 bases). Germline values: CDR1 SEHNR, CDR2 FQNEAQ (reference sequence). The CDR3 extends over 14 amino acids. Trimming removed 5 bases at V and 3 bases at J, with 14 bases between. CDR3 bases: TGTGCCAGCAGCCGCGGTTTGGACAGCTACGAGCAGTACTTC. Amino acid sequence: CASSRGLDSYEQYF. The variable domain in full, with the rest retrieved from reference TRBV7-9 and TRBJ2-7, is DTGVSQNPRHKITKRGQNVTFRCDPISEHNRLYWYRQTLGQGPEFLTYFQNEAQLEKSRLLSDRFSAERPKGSFSTLEIQRTEQGDSAMYLCASSRGLDSYEQYFGPGTRLTVT.

CDR3 nucleotide sequence: TGTGCCAGCAGGGAGTTGGCCTACAATGAGCAGTTCTTC. Protein: CASRELAYNEQFF. The chain combines TRBV2 with TRBJ2-1; D gene ambiguous. Per germline, CDR1 SNHLY and CDR2 FYNNEI. V lost 6 bases and J 2 bases, leaving 8 bases between the germline ends. The CDR3 sequence is 13 residues long.

The CDR3 bases are TGTGCCAGCAGCTTAGTCGCGGGAGCCAATGAGCAGTTCTTC. Protein: CASSLVAGANEQFF. The chain combines TRBV7-9 with TRBJ2-1, with 7 bases that match TRBD2. This CDR3 has 14 residues. V dropped 1 base and J dropped 6; count of bases not matched to a gene: 3. CDR1 is SEHNR, CDR2 FQNEAQ, per germline (reference sequence).

The chain is built from TRBV7-2 and TRBJ1-6; D not certain. CDR1 is SGHTA, CDR2 FQGNSA, per germline. Trimming took 2 bases from V and 10 from J, leaving 6 bases between them. The CDR3 has 12 amino acids. DNA for the CDR3: TGTGCCAGCAGCTTATACAACTCACCCCTCCACTTT. Translation gives CASSLYNSPLHF.

CDR3 coding DNA: TGTGCCAGCAGGAGGACTAGAAACTCCTACGAGCAGTACTTC. Amino acid sequence: CASRRTRNSYEQYF. The chain employs TRBV5-5 and TRBJ2-7; 7 bases are a match to TRBD2. The germline CDR1 and CDR2 sequences are SGHKS and YYEKEE (reference sequence). This CDR3 has 14 amino acids. V dropped 5 bases and J dropped 0; count of bases not matched to a gene: 5. Variable domain in full (rest from reference TRBV5-5 and TRBJ2-7): DAGVTQSPTHLIKTRGQQVTLRCSPISGHKSVSWYQQVLGQGPQFIFQYYEKEERGRGNFPDRFSARQFPNYSSELNVNALLLGDSALYLCASRRTRNSYEQYFGPGTRLTVT.

The genes are TRBV28 and TRBJ2-2, with TRBD2 matching 9 bases. The germline V gene encodes CDR1 MDHEN and CDR2 SYDVKM. The CDR3 contains 17 residues. The V segment lost 4 bases and the J segment 1 base; nucleotides outside the gene matches: 7. Written as DNA, the CDR3 is TGTGCCAGCAGTTCCCCAGCTAGCGGGAAGAACACCGGGGAGCTGTTTTTT. Translating it yields CASSSPASGKNTGELFF.

The genes are TRBV28 and TRBJ1-2; 7 nucleotides match TRBD1. The CDR3 covers 15 residues. The V gene end was trimmed by 8 bases and the J gene end by 2 bases; junction bases not matched to a gene: 11. CDR1 MDHEN and CDR2 SYDVKM come from the germline V gene. The CDR3 sequence is CASHRGGAGNYGYTF. The CDR3 nucleotides read TGTGCCAGCCACCGAGGGGGCGCTGGAAACTATGGCTACACCTTC.

This chain connects TRBV19 to TRBJ2-1; 8 nucleotides line up with TRBD1. The junction had 10 bases not matched to a gene; V was cut back by 9 bases and J by 9 bases. This CDR3 is 13 amino acids long. The germline V gene encodes CDR1 LNHDA and CDR2 SQIVND (reference sequence). The DNA of the CDR3 is TGTGCCAGCGGACAGGGCTATCAGGGTGAGCAGTTCTTC. The encoded protein is CASGQGYQGEQFF.